A selection of T cell receptor beta chains follows, all from one sample in a study of a mutant IDH1 vaccine in newly diagnosed glioma. No antigens are known for them. Measured with immunoSEQ multiplex PCR; TCRdb has only the in-frame clones, and not every one. The data contain roughly 51,000 clones, approximately 80% of them singletons. Sequenced here: PBMCs, sampled from a glioma patient whose treatment included an IDH1 peptide vaccine. The source is a man aged 25 to 40 with glioma. Each CDR3 is given with its conserved first and last residue. The D gene is left open where the match is weak. Expanded clones get a size class; other rows say once, few or many, or leave the size out.

.	.	TRBV5-1	TRBJ2-3	CASRRGGYTGDTQYF	TGCGCCAGCAGACGTGGAGGTTACACGGGGGATACGCAGTATTTT
.	.	TRBV9	TRBJ2-2	CASSVLGGTGELFF	TGTGCCAGCAGCGTATTAGGGGGCACCGGGGAGCTGTTTTTT
.	.	TRBV11-2	TRBJ1-1	CASSFPPRLRDGAFF	TGTGCCAGCAGCTTTCCGCCCCGACTCAGGGATGGAGCTTTCTTT
.	.	TRBV4-1	TRBJ2-7	CASSQDSPTNYEQYF	TGCGCCAGCAGCCAAGATAGTCCCACAAACTACGAGCAGTACTTC
.	TRBD2	TRBV9	TRBJ2-7	CASSGYSTTSGSYEQYF	TGTGCCAGCAGCGGGTATTCCACGACTAGCGGGAGCTACGAGCAGTACTTC
.	TRBD1	TRBV6-6	TRBJ2-7	CASSGGQGASYEQYF	TGTGCCAGCAGTGGAGGACAGGGGGCTTCCTACGAGCAGTACTTC
.	.	TRBV9	TRBJ1-5	CASSVEAGPHQPQHF	TGTGCCAGCAGCGTAGAAGCGGGTCCCCATCAGCCCCAGCATTTT
.	TRBD2	TRBV5-5	TRBJ2-6	CASSLTSGGVSGANVLTF	TGTGCCAGCAGCCTGACTAGCGGGGGAGTCTCTGGGGCCAACGTCCTGACTTTC
.	TRBD1	TRBV7-9	TRBJ2-7	CASSLKGTGDYEQYF	TGTGCCAGCAGTCTAAAGGGGACAGGGGACTACGAGCAGTACTTC
.	TRBD1	TRBV28	TRBJ1-2	CASSPPWTGVRGYTF	TGTGCCAGCAGTCCTCCCTGGACAGGGGTGCGGGGCTACACCTTC
.	TRBD1	TRBV6-1	TRBJ2-1	CASIPGQGFYEQFF	TGTGCCAGCATTCCGGGACAGGGATTCTATGAGCAGTTCTTC
.	.	TRBV6-1	TRBJ1-5	CAIDRSNQPQHF	TGTGCCATCGACAGATCCAATCAGCCCCAGCATTTT
.	.	TRBV27	TRBJ2-1	CASSFGGGAIGPEQFF	TGTGCCAGCAGTTTTGGAGGGGGGGCCATCGGCCCTGAGCAGTTCTTC
once	TRBD1	TRBV27	TRBJ2-7	CASSWTGSYEQYF	TGTGCCAGCAGTTGGACAGGGTCCTACGAGCAGTACTTC
.	.	TRBV9	TRBJ1-5	CASSEGQSNQPQHF	TGTGCCAGCAGCGAAGGACAGTCCAATCAGCCCCAGCATTTT
.	.	TRBV29-1	TRBJ2-3	CSGQPDSNTQYF	TGCAGCGGCCAACCTGACAGTAATACGCAGTATTTT
few	.	TRBV11-2	TRBJ1-1	CASSRQLLTEAFF	TGTGCCAGCAGCCGACAGTTACTCACTGAAGCTTTCTTT
.	.	TRBV28	TRBJ1-2	CASSSGVPWGGYTF	TGTGCCAGCAGTTCCGGGGTACCCTGGGGGGGCTACACCTTC
few	.	TRBV7-9	TRBJ1-5	CASAGATYQPQHF	TGTGCCAGCGCCGGGGCGACTTATCAGCCCCAGCATTTT
.	.	TRBV9	TRBJ1-2	CASKKQGMQYGYTF	TGTGCCAGCAAAAAACAGGGTATGCAGTATGGCTACACCTTC